Sequencing of this T cell receptor beta chain was carried out in a study of T cells after yellow fever vaccination. General observations from the study: From the bulk population, abundant clonotypes could contaminate and appear within FACS-sorted repertoires. Boosting was followed by the reappearance of most primary-vaccination clones (roughly 95% CD4, around 90% CD8). Few clonotypes appeared in both CD4 and CD8 compartments.

V lost 0 bases, J lost 4 bases, and 12 bases lay in between. Germline-derived CDR1 and CDR2 are SQVTM and ANQGSEA. The CDR3 is 14 amino acids. To note about this clonotype: Its matching antigen is unknown.

MiXCR, applied by TCRdb to the 5' RACE reads, yields one record per CDR3 protein. This repertoire shows 300,000 to 400,000 distinct CDR3 sequences, almost 4% found once; its top ten account for roughly 26%. The TCR originated in a man aged 18 to 29 who received the YFV17D yellow fever vaccine. The sample here was PBMCs, taken 5 days after the yellow fever booster vaccination. The genes are TRBV29-1 and TRBJ1-2, with D maybe TRBD1 (5 bases). CDR3 nucleotides: TGCAGCGTTGAAGATCCTTTAACAGGCTATGGCTACACCTTC. It encodes CSVEDPLTGYGYTF.